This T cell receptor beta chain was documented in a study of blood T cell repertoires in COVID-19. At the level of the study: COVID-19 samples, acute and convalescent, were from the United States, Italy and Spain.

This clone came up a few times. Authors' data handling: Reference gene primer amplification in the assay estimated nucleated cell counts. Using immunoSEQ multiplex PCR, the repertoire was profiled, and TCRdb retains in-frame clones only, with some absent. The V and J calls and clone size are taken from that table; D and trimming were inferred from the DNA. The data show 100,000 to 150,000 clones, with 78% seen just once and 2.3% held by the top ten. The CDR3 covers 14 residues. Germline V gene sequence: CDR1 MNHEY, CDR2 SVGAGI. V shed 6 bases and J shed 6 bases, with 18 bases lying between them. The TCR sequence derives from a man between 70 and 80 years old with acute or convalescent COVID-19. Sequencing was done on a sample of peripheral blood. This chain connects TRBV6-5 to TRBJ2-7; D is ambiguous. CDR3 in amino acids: CASRSSQAHLEQYF. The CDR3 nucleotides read TGTGCCAGCAGATCTTCCCAAGCCCACCTCGAGCAGTACTTC.